This T cell receptor (beta chain) stems from a study of cytomegalovirus exposure and HLA in healthy donors. This clone appeared once. Its antigen is unknown. A junction end diverges from the germline sequence, so it may reflect a read error. In the PCR, 60 Vbeta and 13 Jbeta primers were used. Data came from immunoSEQ multiplex PCR; TCRdb stores just in-frame clones and leaves some out. Of more than 100,000 clones listed, around 65% are singletons. Germline CDR1 is MNHNY and CDR2 is SVGAGI (reference sequence). The CDR3 contains 15 residues. Study results and caveats: TCR beta V- and J-gene trimming, according to a later analysis, was linked to a missense DCLRE1C variant. Associated with HLA alleles at 0.05 false discovery rate in a later analysis were around 15,000 TCR beta sequences. 87-base-pair reads could not separate some V segments, including TRBV6-2 and TRBV6-3.

Donors consisted of healthy bone marrow donors. The chain has TRBV6-6 and TRBJ2-1; 9 bases match TRBD2. The clonotype originates from a man aged 18 to 35 in good health and CMV-seronegative. Material: PBMCs. The DNA of the CDR3 is TGTCCCAGCAGATTAGCGGGAGCTCCGGTCGATGAGCAGTTCTTC. Encoded protein: CPSRLAGAPVDEQFF.